A selection of T cell receptor beta chains follows, all from one sample in a study of blood T cell repertoires in COVID-19. The protocol was immunoSEQ multiplex PCR, while the TCRdb copy is restricted to in-frame clones and leaves out a portion. The sample has about 42,000 clones, 75% to 90% seen once. Sequencing was carried out using peripheral blood. Receptor source: a man in his thirties or forties with active or convalescent COVID-19. Both conserved end residues are trimmed from each CDR3. Clone sizes are given selectively: once, few, many, or a class where the clone is expanded.

V gene	J gene	clone size	CDR3 protein
TRBV6-2/TRBV6-3	TRBJ2-1	.	ASSSGSYNEQF
TRBV6-6	TRBJ2-3	once	ASINRLAGTDTQY
TRBV19	TRBJ1-5	.	ASSMVGGQPQH
TRBV19	TRBJ2-2	.	ATSGQGHTGELF
TRBV6-5	TRBJ1-3	.	ASRSTGGVGNTIY
TRBV6-5	TRBJ2-1	.	ASSYTGQGSEQF
TRBV4-2	TRBJ1-5	.	ASSQDWSGSNQPQH
TRBV7-6	TRBJ2-1	.	ASSLGTGVSEQF
TRBV4-3	TRBJ2-6	.	ASSQGPKGASSGANVLT
TRBV7-9	TRBJ2-4	.	ASSLTQGSLAKNIQY
TRBV29-1	TRBJ1-1	.	SVEGLRANTEAF
TRBV12-3/TRBV12-4	TRBJ1-2	once	ASSDREKGGYT
TRBV3-1/TRBV3-2	TRBJ2-4	.	ASSRGSGGKNIQY
TRBV5-4	TRBJ2-1	.	ASSADGTPNYEQF
TRBV24-1	TRBJ1-1	once	ATSDPSLGPEAF
TRBV19	TRBJ1-5	.	ASSIWANQPQH
TRBV18	TRBJ1-1	few	ASSPQFAMNTEAF
TRBV7-6	TRBJ2-3	.	ASSLVTSHSDTQY
TRBV10-1	TRBJ1-3	.	ASPWTVSGNTIY
TRBV15	TRBJ2-1	.	ATSRDPQRGGSEQF
TRBV2	TRBJ1-5	.	ASSPGQNSNQPQH
TRBV11-2	TRBJ2-1	.	ASSLSPGVSNEQF
TRBV15	TRBJ1-1	.	ATSRDLGYTEAF
TRBV3-1/TRBV3-2	TRBJ2-1	.	ASSHLQGTGTDEQF
TRBV11-3	TRBJ2-5	.	ASSSGFQETQY
TRBV3-1/TRBV3-2	TRBJ2-1	.	ASSYRNEQF
TRBV5-5	TRBJ2-1	.	ASSRAGPSYNEQF
TRBV18	TRBJ2-6	.	ASIQAAYSGANVLT
TRBV5-6	TRBJ2-5	.	ASSLGQGEGETQY
TRBV7-9	TRBJ1-2	.	ASSLRTDGYT